The 10 T cell receptor beta chains given below trace back to one sample, sequenced in a study of blood T cell repertoires in COVID-19. The assay was immunoSEQ multiplex PCR, and TCRdb's table has in-frame clones only and misses some. The sample lists 97,000 or so clones, nearly 90% occurring once. Sequencing was done on a sample of peripheral blood. The receptors were gathered from a man aged 45-65 years with active COVID-19.

The rearrangement links TRBV19 to TRBJ2-7, with 9 nucleotides matching TRBD1. With V trimmed by 3 bases and J by 2 bases, 8 bases remained unmatched. The CDR3 runs 16 residues. The germline CDR1 and CDR2 sequences are LNHDA and SQIVND (reference sequence). DNA of the CDR3: TGTGCCAGTAGTATCCCCTCCGGGACAGGGACCTACGAGCAGTACTTC. Protein product: CASSIPSGTGTYEQYF.

As DNA, the CDR3 is TGTGCCAGCAGTAGCCGGGTTGAAAGTGAGCAGTTCTTC. It translates to CASSSRVESEQFF. The V gene is TRBV13, the J gene TRBJ2-1; D unresolved. The CDR3 length is 13 residues. CDR1 and CDR2 from the germline V gene are PRHDT and FYEKMQ (reference sequence). V was pared by 6 bases and J by 9 bases, with 15 bases between.

The chain carries TRBV11-3 and TRBJ2-2; D gene unclear. Trimming removed 1 base at V and 6 bases at J, with 9 bases between. There are 14 residues in the CDR3. Germline values: CDR1 SGHNT, CDR2 YENEEA. This chain's CDR3 is CASSLGRGSGELFF. The CDR3 nucleotides read TGTGCCAGCAGCTTAGGTCGAGGTTCCGGGGAGCTGTTTTTT.

The rearrangement joins TRBV5-6 to TRBJ2-7, with 7 bases lining up with TRBD1. V trimming: 2 bases; J trimming: 5 bases; junction bases outside the gene matches: 1. The CDR3 has 12 amino acids. From germline, CDR1 is SGHDT and CDR2 YYEEEE. The chain's CDR3 is CASSFTGDEQYF. The CDR3 nucleotides are TGTGCCAGCAGCTTTACAGGGGACGAGCAGTACTTC. The whole variable domain, remainder taken from reference TRBV5-6 and TRBJ2-7, is DAGVTQSPTHLIKTRGQQVTLRCSPKSGHDTVSWYQQALGQGPQFIFQYYEEEERQRGNFPDRFSGHQFPNYSSELNVNALLLGDSALYLCASSFTGDEQYFGPGTRLTVT.

The chain couples TRBV7-8 to TRBJ1-5; possible D gene TRBD1, 5 bases. The V gene lost 6 bases and the J gene lost 6 bases, with 21 bases spanning the gap. This CDR3 is built from 16 residues. Germline CDR1 is SGHVS and CDR2 is FQNEAQ. The CDR3 reads CASSFKLGQGGQPQHF. The CDR3 DNA is TGTGCCAGCAGTTTTAAGCTGGGGCAGGGAGGTCAGCCCCAGCATTTT.

This clone was seen only once. The chain employs TRBV2 and TRBJ2-5, with 7 bases identical to TRBD1. The CDR3 spans 15 residues. The V segment lost 3 bases and the J segment 5 bases; nucleotides outside the gene matches: 9. Germline CDR1 reads SNHLY; CDR2 reads FYNNEI. CDR3 DNA: TGTGCCAGCAGTGAGTACAGGGGACGTCCCGAGACCCAGTACTTC. It codes for CASSEYRGRPETQYF.

V gene TRBV11-3 combines with J gene TRBJ2-2; 9 bases are a match to TRBD1. Germline V gene lookup returns CDR1 SGHNT and CDR2 YENEEA. V lost 5 bases to trimming and J lost 2 bases; unmatched junction nucleotides: 12. The CDR3 loop spans 18 amino acids. The CDR3: CASSSHRQGEPNTGELFF. The CDR3 nucleotides are TGTGCCAGCAGCAGTCATCGACAGGGGGAACCTAACACCGGGGAGCTGTTTTTT.

This clone was seen once. This sequence joins TRBV5-4 and TRBJ2-6; 7 bases agree with TRBD1. CDR3 size: 15 residues. The V and J ends lost 5 bases and 4 bases, in that order; junction bases with no gene match: 6. CDR1 is SGHNT and CDR2 is YYREEE in the germline V gene (reference sequence). Here the CDR3 reads CASRSRGSGANVLTF. The CDR3 nucleotides read TGTGCCAGCAGATCCAGGGGGTCCGGGGCCAACGTCCTGACTTTC.

This clone was detected only a few times. The V gene is TRBV11-2, the J gene TRBJ2-7, with D possibly being TRBD1 (5 bases). The CDR3 sequence is 14 residues long. The V end lost 5 bases, the J end lost 2 bases, and 13 bases lay between the germline ends. The germline CDR1 and CDR2 sequences are SGHAT and FQNNGV. The CDR3 DNA follows: TGTGCCAGCAGCATCCAGACAGTTACCTACGAGCAGTACTTC. This codes for CASSIQTVTYEQYF.

The chain combines TRBV7-9 with TRBJ1-6; D may be TRBD1 (5 bases). The CDR3 covers 14 residues. The germline CDR1 and CDR2 sequences are SEHNR and FQNEAQ (reference sequence). V was clipped by 0 bases and J by 7 bases, with 7 bases between them. As DNA, the CDR3 is TGTGCCAGCAGCTTAGCCAGGGCAAATTCACCCCTCCACTTT. Translation: CASSLARANSPLHF. Together with reference TRBV7-9 and TRBJ1-6, the CDR3 gives the full variable domain: DTGVSQNPRHKITKRGQNVTFRCDPISEHNRLYWYRQTLGQGPEFLTYFQNEAQLEKSRLLSDRFSAERPKGSFSTLEIQRTEQGDSAMYLCASSLARANSPLHFGNGTRLTVT.